Shown below are 20 T cell receptor beta chains from a single sample sequenced in a study of blood T cell repertoires in COVID-19. TCRdb's copy holds only in-frame clones and misses some; the assay was immunoSEQ multiplex PCR. This table holds about 250,000 clones, approximately 90% found once. Sequencing input: PBMCs or T cells enriched from blood (not recorded which). Source of these receptors: a man in his forties who had recovered from COVID-19.

The chain carries TRBV5-1 and TRBJ1-1, with D possibly matching TRBD1 (5 bases). The CDR3 runs 15 residues. Between the trimmed V and J ends, which lost 1 base and 0 bases, there was a span of 10 bases. Looked up from germline, CDR1 is SGHRS and CDR2 is YFSETQ. This CDR3 is CASSLFGQMNTEAFF. The CDR3 DNA reads TGCGCCAGCAGCTTGTTTGGACAAATGAACACTGAAGCTTTCTTT.

The rearrangement joins TRBV5-1 to TRBJ2-2; TRBD2 agrees at 9 bases. V gave up 1 base and J gave up 6 bases; unmatched junction bases: 4. The CDR3 contains 15 residues. CDR1 and CDR2 (germline): SGHRS, YFSETQ. In DNA, the CDR3 is TGCGCCAGCAGCTTGCGCGGGGGGGCTGCCGGGGAGCTGTTTTTT. Its protein product is CASSLRGGAAGELFF.

The chain has TRBV2 and TRBJ1-5; D is undetermined. Germline loops: CDR1 SNHLY, CDR2 FYNNEI. Trimming took 4 bases from V and 4 from J, leaving 8 bases between them. CDR3 length: 13 residues. The chain's CDR3 is CASSGSRNQPQHF. The CDR3 DNA is TGTGCCAGCAGTGGATCACGGAATCAGCCCCAGCATTTT. Looking up the rest from reference TRBV2 and TRBJ1-5 gives the full variable domain: EPEVTQTPSHQVTQMGQEVILRCVPISNHLYFYWYRQILGQKVEFLVSFYNNEISEKSEIFDDQFSVERPDGSNFTLKIRSTKLEDSAMYFCASSGSRNQPQHFGDGTRLSIL.

V gene TRBV28 combines with J gene TRBJ1-6; perhaps TRBD1 as D (6 bases). Germline CDR1 MDHEN, CDR2 SYDVKM. Trimming left V 10 bases short and J 10 bases short, with 17 bases between. CDR3 length: 13 residues. The CDR3 here is CATWGGSSSPLHF. CDR3 in DNA: TGTGCCACCTGGGGGGGCTCAAGCTCACCCCTCCACTTT.

V usage is TRBV5-8 and J usage is TRBJ1-5; a possible D gene is TRBD1 (5 bases). Trimming shortened V by 0 bases and J by 0 bases, and 19 bases separated the two germline ends. CDR3 size: 19 residues. CDR1 and CDR2 from the germline V gene are SGHTS and YDEGEE. The CDR3 region is CASSLGARKGGVSNQPQHF. As DNA, the CDR3 is TGTGCCAGCAGCTTGGGGGCGCGGAAAGGAGGGGTTAGCAATCAGCCCCAGCATTTT.

V usage is TRBV5-1 and J usage is TRBJ1-2; D possibly corresponds to TRBD1 (5 bases). The V end lost 5 bases, the J end lost 3 bases, and 17 bases lay between the germline ends. Germline V gene data show CDR1 as SGHRS and CDR2 as YFSETQ. The CDR3 is 15 residues long. DNA of the CDR3: TGCGCCAGCAGTCCGGCTGCAGGGATAGACTATGGCTACACCTTC. It yields the protein CASSPAAGIDYGYTF.

V is TRBV19 and J is TRBJ2-1; 9 bases align to TRBD2. V trimming: 6 bases; J trimming: 8 bases; junction bases outside the gene matches: 5. Germline V gene lookup returns CDR1 LNHDA and CDR2 SQIVND (reference sequence). The CDR3 length is 13 residues. Written as DNA, the CDR3 is TGTGCCAGTAGGGGTAGCGGGAGTTATGAGCAGTTCTTC. This codes for CASRGSGSYEQFF.

As regards this clone: Other nucleotide sequences from this sample produce the same CDR3. The chain links TRBV7-9 to TRBJ1-2, with a weak D call TRBD1 (6 bases). Germline CDR1 SEHNR, CDR2 FQNEAQ (reference sequence). This CDR3 region has 13 residues. Trimming shortened V by 2 bases and J by 2 bases, and 6 bases separated the two germline ends. The CDR3 region is CASSLQGNYGYTF. The CDR3 DNA follows: TGTGCCAGCAGCTTACAGGGGAACTATGGCTACACCTTC.

This chain uses TRBV28 with TRBJ2-7; D gene unclear. Germline CDR1 is MDHEN and CDR2 is SYDVKM. The CDR3 is made up of 14 amino acids. Trimming took 3 bases from V and 2 from J, leaving 11 bases between them. CDR3 residues: CASSFGSPTYEQYF. DNA of the CDR3: TGTGCCAGCAGTTTCGGGTCCCCTACCTACGAGCAGTACTTC. Complete variable domain (other parts from reference TRBV28 and TRBJ2-7): DVKVTQSSRYLVKRTGEKVFLECVQDMDHENMFWYRQDPGLGLRLIYFSYDVKMKEKGDIPEGYSVSREKKERFSLILESASTNQTSMYLCASSFGSPTYEQYFGPGTRLTVT.

The chain uses TRBV11-2 and TRBJ1-2; the D gene is possibly TRBD1 (5 bases). The CDR3 length is 17 residues. Germline lookup yields CDR1 SGHAT and CDR2 FQNNGV. V gave up 4 bases and J gave up 0 bases, with 18 bases separating them. CDR3 protein: CASSSLSSRETNYGYTF. The CDR3 DNA is TGTGCCAGCAGCTCACTCTCGAGCAGGGAAACTAACTATGGCTACACCTTC.

The chain carries TRBV4-1 and TRBJ1-1, with no clear D. Trimming stripped 0 bases from V and 2 bases from J, with 10 bases between. The germline gives CDR1 MGHRA, CDR2 YSYEKL. The CDR3 runs 15 residues. The DNA of the CDR3 is TGCGCCAGCAGCCAAGAGAGGGCAGCCAACACTGAAGCTTTCTTT. It codes for CASSQERAANTEAFF.

The chain joins TRBV27 to TRBJ2-7, with TRBD2 matching 9 bases. Trimming cost V 3 bases and J 6 bases; bases outside gene matches: 6. The CDR3 sequence is 14 residues long. Germline V gene sequence: CDR1 MNHEY, CDR2 SMNVEV (reference sequence). The CDR3 DNA is TGTGCCAGCAGTTTGTTAGCGGGAGTAAGCGAGCAGTACTTC. It is translated as CASSLLAGVSEQYF.

The rearrangement joins TRBV2 to TRBJ2-1; 12 bases line up with TRBD2. Germline assignment: CDR1 SNHLY and CDR2 FYNNEI. J gave up 4 bases and V 4 bases, and 14 bases lay outside the gene matches. The CDR3 loop spans 19 amino acids. DNA for the CDR3: TGTGCCAGCAGTGGTTTACCCCGAGCTAGCGGGAGGGGATACAATGAGCAGTTCTTC. This gives the protein CASSGLPRASGRGYNEQFF.

The V call is TRBV29-1, the J call TRBJ2-7; 7 bases are shared with TRBD1. V lost 8 bases to trimming and J lost 4 bases; unmatched junction nucleotides: 8. Germline lookup yields CDR1 SQVTM and CDR2 ANQGSEA. The CDR3 is made up of 12 amino acids. Here the CDR3 DNA reads TGCAGCACCCGACAGGGTTCTTACGAGCAGTACTTC. Protein product: CSTRQGSYEQYF.

This clone was seen once. CDR3 bases: TGTGCCAGCAGCCCAGGCGGGACAGGGAATCAGCCCCAGCATTTT. This translates into CASSPGGTGNQPQHF. The rearrangement uses TRBV5-8 and TRBJ1-5, with TRBD1 matching 9 bases. J gave up 4 bases and V 4 bases, and 6 bases lay outside the gene matches. Germline V gene sequence: CDR1 SGHTS, CDR2 YDEGEE. This CDR3 is built from 15 residues.

This sequence joins TRBV19 and TRBJ2-2; D perhaps matches TRBD2 (6 bases). V shed 7 bases and J shed 4 bases, with 19 bases lying between them. Germline lookup yields CDR1 LNHDA and CDR2 SQIVND (reference sequence). CDR3 size: 16 residues. The CDR3 bases are TGTGCCAGTACCCAACTCGGGGGTTCGGCCACCGGGGAGCTGTTTTTT. This sequence encodes CASTQLGGSATGELFF.

This clone appeared a single time. V is TRBV29-1 and J is TRBJ1-3; tentatively, D is TRBD1 (5 bases). This CDR3 contains 14 residues. Looked up from germline, CDR1 is SQVTM and CDR2 is ANQGSEA. Deletions cut 3 bases from V and 1 base from J, with 10 bases between. CDR3 sequence (DNA): TGCAGCGTTGATCAGGGAAGGTCTGGAAACACCATATATTTT. It is translated as CSVDQGRSGNTIYF.

CDR3 in amino acids: CASSAKRGLTDTQYF. For the CDR3, the DNA is TGTGCCAGCAGCGCAAAGCGGGGGCTCACAGATACGCAGTATTTT. V is TRBV9 and J is TRBJ2-3, with 8 bases lining up with TRBD2. J lost 2 bases, V lost 3 bases, and 5 bases had no gene match. The CDR3 sequence is 15 residues long. Germline values: CDR1 SGDLS, CDR2 YYNGEE.

J is TRBJ2-3 and V is TRBV11-1; 10 positions agree with TRBD2. CDR1 and CDR2 from the germline V gene are SGHAT and FQDESV (reference sequence). This CDR3 comprises 16 residues. J lost 4 bases, V lost 7 bases, and 11 bases had no gene match. The CDR3 spells CASTSDVTSGADTQYF. Written as DNA, the CDR3 is TGTGCCAGCACCTCGGACGTCACTAGCGGGGCAGATACGCAGTATTTT.

CDR3 bases: TGTGCCAGTTATAACCCTAGCGGGAGCTCCTACGAGCAGTACTTC. Its protein product is CASYNPSGSSYEQYF. The chain joins TRBV28 to TRBJ2-7; 10 nucleotides line up with TRBD2. The CDR3 runs to 15 residues. The V and J ends lost 9 bases and 0 bases, in that order; junction bases with no gene match: 8. Germline assignment: CDR1 MDHEN and CDR2 SYDVKM.